These 3 T cell receptor beta chains originate from one sample sequenced in a study of cytomegalovirus exposure and HLA in healthy donors. Vbeta (60) and Jbeta (13) primers were used in the PCR. Libraries were prepared by immunoSEQ multiplex PCR; TCRdb keeps only in-frame clonotypes and omits some of them. The sample has 160,000 or so clones; over 75% are singletons. The sequenced material came from PBMCs. The receptors shown here come from a man aged 40-49 years in good health and CMV-seropositive.

The chain uses TRBV5-6 and TRBJ2-6, with D possibly matching TRBD1 (6 bases). The V gene's germline CDR1 is SGHDT and CDR2 YYEEEE. Between the trimmed V and J ends, which lost 0 bases and 0 bases, there was a span of 13 bases. The CDR3 loop spans 18 amino acids. CDR3 coding DNA: TGTGCCAGCAGCTTGGGACCGGGACACGACTCTGGGGCCAACGTCCTGACTTTC. This codes for CASSLGPGHDSGANVLTF.

The chain joins TRBV19 to TRBJ2-7; 7 bases align to TRBD1. The CDR3 length is 14 residues. The V and J ends lost 6 bases and 1 base, in that order; junction bases with no gene match: 6. Germline CDR1 is LNHDA and CDR2 is SQIVND (reference sequence). The CDR3 loop is CASRSGTESYEQYF. The CDR3, as DNA: TGTGCCAGTAGGTCCGGGACAGAATCCTACGAGCAGTACTTC.

J is TRBJ2-5 and V is TRBV15; a possible D gene is TRBD1 (5 bases). CDR3 size: 13 residues. V was cut by 0 bases and J by 9 bases, with 11 bases left in between. The V gene's germline CDR1 is LNHNV and CDR2 YYDKDF (reference sequence). The CDR3 reads CATSRDAGYAQYF. The CDR3 DNA sequence: TGTGCCACCAGCAGAGATGCAGGGTATGCCCAGTACTTC. The whole variable domain, filled in from reference TRBV15 and TRBJ2-5, reads DAMVIQNPRYQVTQFGKPVTLSCSQTLNHNVMYWYQQKSSQAPKLLFHYYDKDFNNEADTPDNFQSRRPNTSFCFLDIRSPGLGDTAMYLCATSRDAGYAQYFGPGTRLLVL.